Included here is one T cell receptor beta chain sequence, with context. The germline gives CDR1 SGHTA, CDR2 FQGNSA. The V end was cut by 1 base, the J end by 6 bases, with 16 bases between. The CDR3 runs to 16 residues. Authors' data handling: As immunoSEQ supplied junction-only sequences (without quality scores), filtering differed. The assay was immunoSEQ multiplex PCR, and TCRdb's table has in-frame clones only and misses some. V and J calls plus clone size are reproduced from that table; the DNA served to infer D and trimming. This table holds approximately 350,000 clones, around 74% found once. This entry belongs to a study of shared clonotypes between healthy human individuals.

The chain uses TRBV7-2 and TRBJ2-1; no clear D gene. This receptor was taken from a man aged 25 to 40 in good health. The specimen was memory CD4+ T cells sorted from blood. Subset meaning: CD45RA-negative fraction. The CDR3 DNA follows: TGTGCCAGCAGCTTAGGTCCCCTAGTTACGGGCAATGAGCAGTTCTTC. Translation: CASSLGPLVTGNEQFF.